These 29 T cell receptor beta chains share one sample of origin, sequenced in a study of CD8 T cells in ankylosing spondylitis. One entry per CDR3 protein, called by TCRdb with MiXCR from the 5' RACE reads. Here the sample spans some 140,000 distinct CDR3 sequences, just under 7.5% being singletons. The sequencing input was blood, either unsorted or a sorted T cell fraction (not recorded which). The receptors were gathered from a female donor with ankylosing spondylitis or in good health (not recorded which).

In its sample, this clonotype was seen many times. This chain links TRBV19 with TRBJ1-5; D is unclear. Trimming stripped 1 base from V and 4 bases from J, with 2 bases between. The CDR3 is 12 amino acids. Germline V CDR1 and CDR2: LNHDA, SQIVND (reference sequence). The CDR3 loop is CASSIVNQPQHF. As DNA, the CDR3 is TGTGCCAGTAGTATAGTTAATCAGCCCCAGCATTTT.

This clonotype showed up many times. J is TRBJ1-5 and V is TRBV20-1; D might be TRBD1 (5 bases). Germline V CDR1 and CDR2: DFQATT, SNEGSKA (reference sequence). This CDR3 is 14 amino acids long. Deletions cut 4 bases from V and 6 bases from J, with 16 bases between. CDR3: CSAKQDGRVQPQHF. Here the CDR3 DNA reads TGCAGTGCTAAACAGGACGGGCGGGTTCAGCCCCAGCATTTT.

In its sample, this clonotype was seen a few times. The chain has TRBV7-2 and TRBJ2-1, with a tentative D call TRBD2 (5 bases). The V end was cut by 1 base, the J end by 8 bases, with 15 bases between. The length of the CDR3 is 15 residues. Germline values: CDR1 SGHTA, CDR2 FQGNSA. The CDR3 DNA follows: TGTGCCAGCAGCTTAGACGGCGGGTTGAAGGATGAGCAGTTCTTC. Protein: CASSLDGGLKDEQFF. The variable domain in full, with the rest retrieved from reference TRBV7-2 and TRBJ2-1, is GAGVSQSPSNKVTEKGKDVELRCDPISGHTALYWYRQSLGQGLEFLIYFQGNSAPDKSGLPSDRFSAERTGGSVSTLTIQRTQQEDSAVYLCASSLDGGLKDEQFFGPGTRLTVL.

Remarks on this clonotype: A read error may explain this, as a much larger clone is one base away. V usage is TRBV7-9 and J usage is TRBJ2-1; 8 bases line up with TRBD1. The CDR3 has 15 residues. CDR1 and CDR2 from the germline V gene are SEHNR and FQNEAQ (reference sequence). V was clipped by 1 base and J by 7 bases; unmatched bases: 6. This CDR3 is CASSLVTGESNEQFF. The DNA for the CDR3 is TGTGCCAGCAGCTTAGTGACAGGGGAGAGTAATGAGCAGTTCTTC.

This clonotype was picked up many times. V is TRBV18 and J is TRBJ2-2; D is unresolved. This CDR3 contains 16 residues. V lost 0 bases and J lost 5, with 13 bases in between. Germline V gene lookup returns CDR1 KGHSH and CDR2 LQKENI. The CDR3 here is CASSPPRIMGTGELFF. CDR3 nucleotides: TGTGCCAGCTCACCACCAAGAATCATGGGTACCGGGGAGCTGTTTTTT.

This clonotype appeared many times. The chain carries TRBV12-3 or TRBV12-4 and TRBJ1-1; tentative D call: TRBD1 (5 bases). V was cut by 3 bases and J by 6 bases, with 14 bases left in between. The CDR3 length is 14 residues. In DNA, the CDR3 is TGTGCCAGCAGTTTGGACTTGGGGGGACCTGAAGCTTTCTTT. Translation gives CASSLDLGGPEAFF.

The gene calls are TRBV4-1 and TRBJ1-1, with TRBD1 as a possible D gene (5 bases). Germline-derived CDR1 and CDR2 are MGHRA and YSYEKL. The CDR3 totals 15 residues. V was trimmed by 4 bases and J by 0 bases, leaving 12 bases between them. The CDR3, as DNA: TGCGCCAGCAGCCCGGAGACAGATCTGAACACTGAAGCTTTCTTT. This sequence encodes CASSPETDLNTEAFF.

Many counts were recorded for this clonotype. The V and J genes are TRBV7-3 and TRBJ2-1; TRBD2 aligns across 7 bases. Germline V gene lookup returns CDR1 SGHTA and CDR2 FQGTGA. The CDR3 is 14 residues long. The J segment lost 4 bases and the V segment lost 2 bases, leaving 2 bases of the junction unmatched. Written as DNA, the CDR3 is TGTGCCAGCAGCTTAGGGGGGGGTTACAATGAGCAGTTCTTC. Protein product: CASSLGGGYNEQFF. The whole variable domain, filled in from reference TRBV7-3 and TRBJ2-1, reads GAGVSQTPSNKVTEKGKYVELRCDPISGHTALYWYRQSLGQGPEFLIYFQGTGAADDSGLPNDRFFAVRPEGSVSTLKIQRTERGDSAVYLCASSLGGGYNEQFFGPGTRLTVL.

This clonotype was observed many times. This sequence joins TRBV4-3 and TRBJ2-7, with D possibly being TRBD1 (5 bases). CDR1 is LGHNA and CDR2 is YSLEER in the germline V gene. V lost 0 bases to trimming and J lost 2 bases, with 11 bases between them. The CDR3 contains 15 residues. The CDR3 reads CASSQDRQSTYEQYF. DNA for the CDR3: TGCGCCAGCAGCCAAGATAGACAGTCAACCTACGAGCAGTACTTC.

This clonotype has at least ten counts. V is TRBV20-1 and J is TRBJ1-6; D may be TRBD1 (6 bases). Trimming pared 0 bases from V and 6 bases from J, leaving 12 bases between. Germline CDR1 DFQATT, CDR2 SNEGSKA (reference sequence). The CDR3 totals 15 residues. CDR3: CSAREGGRVNSPLHF. DNA for the CDR3: TGCAGTGCTAGAGAGGGGGGCAGGGTTAATTCACCCCTCCACTTT.

This clonotype showed up many times. The V and J genes are TRBV29-1 and TRBJ1-1; D gene ambiguous. The CDR3 covers 12 residues. The germline gives CDR1 SQVTM, CDR2 ANQGSEA. The V end lost 4 bases, the J end lost 4 bases, and 10 bases lay between the germline ends. The CDR3 coding sequence is TGCAGCGTTGGATCTCAGTTCACTGAAGCTTTCTTT. Its translation is CSVGSQFTEAFF.

This clonotype was seen at least ten times. The J gene is TRBJ2-3, the V gene TRBV6-6, with TRBD2 identical over 9 bases. With V trimmed by 6 bases and J by 5 bases, 3 bases remained unmatched. In germline, CDR1 is MNHNY, CDR2 SVGAGI (reference sequence). CDR3 length equals 13 residues. The CDR3 sequence: CASSLAGEDTQYF. CDR3 nucleotide sequence: TGTGCCAGCAGCTTAGCGGGGGAAGATACGCAGTATTTT.

This clonotype was detected ten times or more. The chain combines TRBV4-3 with TRBJ2-6; D is ambiguous. Trimming removed 0 bases at V and 0 bases at J, with 12 bases between. Per the germline V gene, CDR1 is LGHNA and CDR2 is YSLEER. The CDR3 is 18 amino acids. CDR3 nucleotides: TGCGCCAGCAGCCAAGATAATTTAGCTAACTCTGGGGCCAACGTCCTGACTTTC. It encodes CASSQDNLANSGANVLTF.

This clonotype has at least ten counts. V and J are TRBV5-1 and TRBJ2-3; D unclear. Germline-derived CDR1 and CDR2 are SGHRS and YFSETQ. The CDR3 is 13 residues long. Deletions cut 3 bases from V and 5 bases from J, with 10 bases between. For the CDR3, the DNA is TGCGCCAGCAGCTCCTTACCTCAAGATACGCAGTATTTT. Encoded protein: CASSSLPQDTQYF.

This clonotype was observed at least ten times. The chain is built from TRBV18 and TRBJ1-1; 8 bases fit TRBD1. The ends lost 5 bases at V and 3 bases at J; junction bases unmatched: 2. The CDR3 runs to 13 residues. Germline V gene lookup returns CDR1 KGHSH and CDR2 LQKENI. The CDR3 nucleotides are TGTGCCAGCTCATCGGGACAGGACACTGAAGCTTTCTTT. Amino acids: CASSSGQDTEAFF.

This clonotype was seen repeatedly, ten times or more. The CDR3 nucleotides are TGTGCCATCAGTGAGTCCGGGACTAGCGCCACAGATACGCAGTATTTT. Its protein product is CAISESGTSATDTQYF. The chain is built from TRBV10-3 and TRBJ2-3; TRBD2 agrees at 10 bases. This CDR3 has 16 amino acids. CDR1 is ENHRY and CDR2 is SYGVKD in the germline V gene. V trimming: 0 bases; J trimming: 2 bases; junction bases outside the gene matches: 2.

This clonotype was counted at least ten times. The V call is TRBV11-2, the J call TRBJ1-6; possible D gene TRBD1, 6 bases. V lost 4 bases and J 10 bases, leaving 14 bases between the germline ends. The CDR3 contains 14 residues. Per the germline V gene, CDR1 is SGHAT and CDR2 is FQNNGV. CDR3 DNA: TGTGCCAGCAGCTCGGCGACAGGCAGCTCACCCCTCCACTTT. Protein sequence: CASSSATGSSPLHF.

This clonotype showed up many times. This chain joins TRBV7-8 and TRBJ2-3; D is undetermined. In germline, CDR1 is SGHVS, CDR2 FQNEAQ. This CDR3 has 13 residues. Trimming left V 1 base short and J 4 bases short, with 6 bases between. The DNA for the CDR3 is TGTGCCAGCAGCTTAGAGTACGCAGATACGCAGTATTTT. Translating gives CASSLEYADTQYF.

This clonotype has ten or more counts. The chain employs TRBV29-1 and TRBJ2-1; TRBD2 matches at 7 bases. This CDR3 contains 13 residues. Trimming at V came to 6 bases and at J to 6 bases, leaving 8 bases not matched to a gene. Germline CDR1 reads SQVTM; CDR2 reads ANQGSEA. The CDR3 region is CSVTGRGLNEQFF. Here the CDR3 DNA reads TGCAGCGTCACGGGGAGGGGTCTCAATGAGCAGTTCTTC.

This clonotype occurred a few times. A read error may account for a junction end that differs from germline. The rearrangement links TRBV7-7 to TRBJ1-1; TRBD1 matches at 10 bases. Germline loops: CDR1 SSHAT, CDR2 FNYEAQ (reference sequence). CDR3 length equals 15 residues. The CDR3 protein is CASSHVMDRGTEAFF. As DNA, the CDR3 is TGTGCTAGCAGCCACGTTATGGACAGGGGGACTGAAGCTTTCTTT. The entire variable domain, with the rest obtained from reference TRBV7-7 and TRBJ1-1, is as follows: GAGVSQSPRYKVTKRGQDVTLRCDPISSHATLYWYQQALGQGPEFLTYFNYEAQPDKSGLPSDRFSAERPEGSISTLTIQRTEQRDSAMYRCASSHVMDRGTEAFFGQGTRLTVV.

This chain uses TRBV30 with TRBJ1-4; 8 bases map to TRBD1. Germline V gene data show CDR1 as GTSNPN and CDR2 as SVGIG (reference sequence). The CDR3 is made up of 14 amino acids. Trimming cost V 4 bases and J 7 bases; bases outside gene matches: 8. The CDR3 coding sequence is TGTGCCTGGACTGACAGGGGAGTAGGTGAAAAACTGTTTTTT. This translates into CAWTDRGVGEKLFF.

This clonotype was seen at least ten times. The CDR3 reads CASSPWTAAYEQYF. CDR3 bases: TGTGCCAGCAGCCCCTGGACGGCCGCCTACGAGCAGTACTTC. This chain uses TRBV7-8 with TRBJ2-7; D unresolved. The germline gives CDR1 SGHVS, CDR2 FQNEAQ. V was clipped by 5 bases and J by 2 bases, with 13 bases between them. This CDR3 has 14 residues.

In its sample, this clonotype was seen many times. V and J are TRBV15 and TRBJ2-5; the match to TRBD1 covers 11 bases. The V gene's germline CDR1 is LNHNV and CDR2 YYDKDF (reference sequence). The junction had 3 bases not matched to a gene; V was cut back by 5 bases and J by 4 bases. CDR3 length: 14 amino acids. The CDR3 region has the DNA TGTGCCACCAGCCCCGGGACAGGGGGAGAGACCCAGTACTTC. As protein: CATSPGTGGETQYF.

This clonotype has at least ten counts. V usage is TRBV3-1 and J usage is TRBJ2-7; 8 bases are shared with TRBD2. V lost 5 bases and J lost 6; bases outside the gene matches: 12. The CDR3 runs 15 residues. Germline V gene lookup returns CDR1 LGHDT and CDR2 YNNKEL (reference sequence). The CDR3 loop is CASSGPGLVESEQYF. The CDR3 nucleotides read TGTGCCAGCAGCGGTCCGGGACTAGTAGAGAGCGAGCAGTACTTC.

This clonotype was detected many times. The chain links TRBV20-1 to TRBJ1-2; D possibly corresponds to TRBD1 (6 bases). This CDR3 is built from 13 residues. The germline V gene has CDR1 DFQATT and CDR2 SNEGSKA (reference sequence). V was trimmed by 0 bases and J by 6 bases, leaving 11 bases between them. CDR3 coding DNA: TGCAGTGCTAGAGATTGGGGGGCCGATGGCTACACCTTC. This translates into CSARDWGADGYTF.

This clonotype was counted ten times or more. This chain connects TRBV10-3 to TRBJ2-7; D gene uncertain. CDR1 and CDR2 from the germline V gene are ENHRY and SYGVKD. The CDR3 sequence is 15 residues long. Trimming took off 0 bases at V and 2 bases at J, with 11 bases between the two ends. Here the CDR3 reads CAISESGRVTYEQYF. CDR3 in DNA: TGTGCCATCAGTGAGTCGGGAAGGGTGACCTACGAGCAGTACTTC.

The chain couples TRBV7-3 to TRBJ1-6; a weak D match, TRBD1 (5 bases). The CDR3 runs 15 residues. CDR1 SGHTA and CDR2 FQGTGA come from the germline V gene. The V gene lost 5 bases and the J gene lost 8 bases, with 16 bases spanning the gap. The CDR3 loop is CASSRGGGRDSPLHF. CDR3 coding DNA: TGTGCCAGCAGCCGGGGCGGAGGGAGGGATTCACCCCTCCACTTT.

This chain connects TRBV6-1 to TRBJ2-7; no clear D gene. The CDR3 is 13 amino acids. V lost 8 bases and J 4 bases, leaving 15 bases between the germline ends. The V gene's germline CDR1 is MNHNS and CDR2 SASEGT. CDR3 region: CASGRGRYYEQYF. The CDR3 DNA reads as TGTGCCAGCGGTAGAGGTAGATATTACGAGCAGTACTTC.

Many counts were recorded for this clonotype. The chain has TRBV27 and TRBJ2-3; 8 bases match TRBD1. Germline CDR1 MNHEY, CDR2 SMNVEV (reference sequence). There are 12 residues in the CDR3. Trimming cost V 8 bases and J 4 bases; bases outside gene matches: 2. The CDR3 is CASGQGSDTQYF. The DNA for the CDR3 is TGTGCCAGCGGACAGGGCTCAGATACGCAGTATTTT.